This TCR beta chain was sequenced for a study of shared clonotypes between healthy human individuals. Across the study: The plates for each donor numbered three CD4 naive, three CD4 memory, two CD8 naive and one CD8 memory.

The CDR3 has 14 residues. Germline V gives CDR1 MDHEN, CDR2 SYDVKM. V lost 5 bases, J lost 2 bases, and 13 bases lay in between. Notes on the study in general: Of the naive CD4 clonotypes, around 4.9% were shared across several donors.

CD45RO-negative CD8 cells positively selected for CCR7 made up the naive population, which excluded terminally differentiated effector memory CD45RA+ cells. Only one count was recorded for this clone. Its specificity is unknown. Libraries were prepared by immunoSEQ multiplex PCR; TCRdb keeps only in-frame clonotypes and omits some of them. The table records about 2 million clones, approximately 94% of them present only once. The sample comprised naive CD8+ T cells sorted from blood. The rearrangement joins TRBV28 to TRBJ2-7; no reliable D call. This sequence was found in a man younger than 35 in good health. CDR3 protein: CASSHADVAYEQYF. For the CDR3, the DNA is TGTGCCAGCAGTCATGCCGACGTAGCCTACGAGCAGTACTTC.